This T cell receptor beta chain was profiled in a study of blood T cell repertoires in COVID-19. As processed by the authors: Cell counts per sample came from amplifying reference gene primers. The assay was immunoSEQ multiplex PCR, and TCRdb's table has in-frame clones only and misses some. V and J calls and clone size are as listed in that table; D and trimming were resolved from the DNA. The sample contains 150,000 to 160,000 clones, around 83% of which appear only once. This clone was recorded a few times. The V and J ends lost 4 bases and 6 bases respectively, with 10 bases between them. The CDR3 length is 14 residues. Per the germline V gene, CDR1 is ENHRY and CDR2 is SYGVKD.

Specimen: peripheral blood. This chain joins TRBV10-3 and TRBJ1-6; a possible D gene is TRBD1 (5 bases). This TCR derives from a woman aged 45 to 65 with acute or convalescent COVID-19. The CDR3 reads CAISAGALNSPLHF. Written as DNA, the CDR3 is TGTGCCATCAGTGCTGGGGCTCTTAATTCACCCCTCCACTTT.